Reported below is one TCR beta chain. The antigen this receptor binds is unknown. Base qualities are not recorded, but no much larger clone differs from it by a single base. The CDR3 contains 16 residues, cysteine and phenylalanine counted. Kept here is only the CDR3 DNA, which spans 48 bases and is read in frame from base 1. Germline trimming amounts to 5 bases on V and 4 bases on J, with 12 as the count of junction bases outside the gene matches. The germline V gene (reference sequence) specifies SEHNR as CDR1 and FQNEAQ as CDR2. Patients with a history of autoimmune disease or receiving systemic immunosuppression were excluded from the trial. In every dose cohort, peripheral blood was drawn for TCR sequencing at baseline, cycle 4 day 1, and cycle 7 day 1. The samples were taken from a phase I, first-in-human, multicenter, open-label dose-escalation trial of ivuxolimab. The trial enrolled adults with locally advanced or metastatic head and neck squamous cell, hepatocellular, melanoma or renal cell carcinoma. Before TCR sequencing, CD4+ T cells and CD8+ T cells were sorted from peripheral blood as separate populations.

The data are from a study of OX40 agonist ivuxolimab in advanced cancers. A note on the overall study: Ivuxolimab, which targeted the costimulatory receptor OX40 (CD134), was an agonistic, fully human IgG2 monoclonal antibody. Peripheral TCRbeta sequencing aimed to test whether ivuxolimab altered TCR sequence diversity and caused clonal T-cell expansion. Partial responses were achieved by three dose-escalation patients, of whom one had hepatocellular carcinoma and two had cutaneous melanoma. The paper covers the monotherapy dose-escalation part of the phase I ivuxolimab trial, which included N ≈ 52 patients. A male proportion of roughly 80% and a mean age of approximately 58 years, ranging from about 20 to 85, were recorded for the dose-escalation cohort. Intravenous ivuxolimab was administered to patients every 2 weeks at six dose levels: 0.01, 0.1, 0.3, 1.5, 3 and 10 mg/kg. Patients were allowed to have had prior anti-PD-1, anti-PD-L1 or anti-CTLA-4 therapy, and around 37% of the dose-escalation patients had previously received checkpoint inhibitors. Of the roughly 51 patients in dose escalation, about 20 had hepatocellular carcinoma, some 15 had melanoma, 9 had renal cell carcinoma and 9 had head and neck cancer.

Study-level results and caveats: At doses of 0.1 to 3.0 mg/kg, clonal expansion of both CD4+ and CD8+ T cells in blood was seen between baseline and week 6. Antigen specificity was not determined for the clonally expanded peripheral T cells. After ivuxolimab, expanded clones were on average more numerous among CD8+ T cells than among CD4+ T cells. Low levels of normalized T-cell clonal expansion were also shown by some nonresponding patients. Partial responders in the 0.1-3.0 mg/kg groups had among the lowest normalized peripheral clonal expansion, especially among CD8+ T cells.

To sequence the TCRbeta CDR3 region, genomic DNA was isolated from the sorted cells. The immunoSEQ Assay was used for sequencing of TCRbeta CDR3 regions. Drawn from immuneACCESS, this table holds only the in-frame rearrangements with V and J called that TCRdb kept. Clones are partly lost; checked studies trace under half to an unresolved V gene and leave the rest unexplained. The sample table shows around 20,000 clones, and about 80% are seen once. The ten largest account for around 33% of the sample. The rearrangement combines TRBV7-9 with TRBJ2-7, with 9 bases aligning to TRBD1. This clonotype was obtained from an adult with an advanced solid tumor such as melanoma, head and neck, liver or kidney cancer. Sequencing was performed on CD4+ or CD8+ T cells sorted from blood, taken in a trial of the OX40 agonist ivuxolimab. The nucleotide sequence is TGTGCCAGCAGCCGCAATAGAGGACAGGGGACATACGAGCAGTACTTC. Translation gives CASSRNRGQGTYEQYF.